A selection of T cell receptor beta chains follows, all from one sample in a study of beta chain features in type 1 diabetes. Sequenced by immunoSEQ multiplex PCR; TCRdb stores in-frame clones only, minus some. This sample has a few hundred thousand clones, with approximately 10% found just once. The sequenced material came from naive CD4+ T cells from blood. The receptors stem from a woman aged 30 to 39 in good health. The conserved cysteine and the conserved F or W are not part of the CDR3 here. Fields, in order: J gene, V gene, CDR3 length, clone size, CDR3 protein. A row's size may be missing; if present it is once, few, many or a size class.

J gene: TRBJ2-3; V gene: TRBV27; CDR3 length: 13; clone size: few; CDR3 protein: ASSLWAGISDTQY
J gene: TRBJ2-7; V gene: TRBV21-1; CDR3 length: 11; clone size: NA; CDR3 protein: ASSRTASYEQY
J gene: TRBJ2-6; V gene: TRBV5-6; CDR3 length: 13; clone size: NA; CDR3 protein: ASSGRGFSANVLT
J gene: TRBJ2-1; V gene: TRBV11-2; CDR3 length: 13; clone size: few; CDR3 protein: ASSLRGQGYNEQF
J gene: TRBJ2-1; V gene: TRBV10-3; CDR3 length: 12; clone size: NA; CDR3 protein: AISKGTSIDEQF
J gene: TRBJ1-1; V gene: TRBV7-2; CDR3 length: 11; clone size: NA; CDR3 protein: ASSPQGDTEAF
J gene: TRBJ2-5; V gene: TRBV4-2; CDR3 length: 10; clone size: NA; CDR3 protein: ASSQDRETQY
J gene: TRBJ2-4; V gene: TRBV5-1; CDR3 length: 14; clone size: few; CDR3 protein: ASSLVTALAKNIQY
J gene: TRBJ2-5; V gene: TRBV5-1; CDR3 length: 12; clone size: few; CDR3 protein: ASSLGTGQETQY
J gene: TRBJ1-2; V gene: TRBV6-5; CDR3 length: 12; clone size: NA; CDR3 protein: ASSYVGAAHGYT
J gene: TRBJ2-4; V gene: TRBV4-2; CDR3 length: 16; clone size: NA; CDR3 protein: ASSQDLAGGMVKNIQY
J gene: TRBJ1-2; V gene: TRBV2; CDR3 length: 13; clone size: NA; CDR3 protein: ASSEFGAGDYGYT
J gene: TRBJ2-5; V gene: TRBV7-2; CDR3 length: 12; clone size: NA; CDR3 protein: ASRRAGYQETQY
J gene: TRBJ2-1; V gene: TRBV5-1; CDR3 length: 13; clone size: few; CDR3 protein: ASSLTLAGGGEQF
J gene: TRBJ2-3; V gene: TRBV4-3; CDR3 length: 14; clone size: few; CDR3 protein: ASSPTLSGTGDTQY
J gene: TRBJ1-3; V gene: TRBV10-3; CDR3 length: 12; clone size: few; CDR3 protein: AISGGVSGNTIY
J gene: TRBJ1-5; V gene: TRBV2; CDR3 length: 11; clone size: NA; CDR3 protein: AIQGASNQPQH
J gene: TRBJ2-7; V gene: TRBV15; CDR3 length: 12; clone size: few; CDR3 protein: ATSESGTSFRQY
J gene: TRBJ2-3; V gene: TRBV5-4; CDR3 length: 13; clone size: NA; CDR3 protein: ASSRTAASTDTQY
J gene: TRBJ2-5; V gene: TRBV7-8; CDR3 length: 14; clone size: NA; CDR3 protein: ASSFPGLAAQETQY
J gene: TRBJ2-7; V gene: TRBV27; CDR3 length: 13; clone size: few; CDR3 protein: ASSSEQGDSYEQY
J gene: TRBJ2-1; V gene: TRBV18; CDR3 length: 14; clone size: few; CDR3 protein: ASSPSGTGYTNEQF
J gene: TRBJ2-3; V gene: TRBV29-1; CDR3 length: 13; clone size: few; CDR3 protein: SVEDFGGAGDTQY
J gene: TRBJ2-3; V gene: TRBV7-9; CDR3 length: 14; clone size: many; CDR3 protein: ASSLTGAYGTDTQY
J gene: TRBJ2-3; V gene: TRBV2; CDR3 length: 10; clone size: NA; CDR3 protein: ASSRGTDTQY
J gene: TRBJ2-1; V gene: TRBV7-3; CDR3 length: 11; clone size: few; CDR3 protein: ASSSTPGGEQF
J gene: TRBJ2-4; V gene: TRBV6-6; CDR3 length: 12; clone size: few; CDR3 protein: ASSRLAPKNIQY
J gene: TRBJ2-2; V gene: TRBV9; CDR3 length: 14; clone size: few; CDR3 protein: ASSVGQREYTGELF
J gene: TRBJ1-4; V gene: TRBV7-6; CDR3 length: 14; clone size: NA; CDR3 protein: ASSQTGGTNNEKLF
J gene: TRBJ2-1; V gene: TRBV4-3; CDR3 length: 14; clone size: NA; CDR3 protein: ASSQDPGTRDNEQF
J gene: TRBJ1-5; V gene: TRBV28; CDR3 length: 15; clone size: NA; CDR3 protein: ASSPLDRTLSNQPQH
J gene: TRBJ1-5; V gene: TRBV28; CDR3 length: 14; clone size: few; CDR3 protein: ASSLRGGGLNQPQH
J gene: TRBJ1-1; V gene: TRBV5-4; CDR3 length: 11; clone size: few; CDR3 protein: AISDRLNTEAF
J gene: TRBJ2-7; V gene: TRBV6-6; CDR3 length: 14; clone size: few; CDR3 protein: ASSPRRREVAYEQY
J gene: TRBJ2-7; V gene: TRBV29-1; CDR3 length: 13; clone size: few; CDR3 protein: SVLVRRQPLLEQY
J gene: TRBJ2-1; V gene: TRBV7-9; CDR3 length: 13; clone size: NA; CDR3 protein: ASSLGVGLGNEQF
J gene: TRBJ2-3; V gene: TRBV1; CDR3 length: 18; clone size: few; CDR3 protein: TSSQDHRYGVAGKTDTQY